Described below is a single T cell receptor (beta chain) sequence and its context. This sample was taken from a study of blood T cell repertoires in COVID-19. Study-wide background: The study drew acute and convalescent COVID-19 samples from the United States, Italy and Spain.

TCRdb's copy holds only in-frame clones and misses some; the assay was immunoSEQ multiplex PCR. Of about 200,000 clones detected, around nine tenths appear once; the ten largest clones hold roughly 3%. V shed 2 bases, J shed 0 bases, and the junction held 8 bases outside the gene matches. The germline V gene encodes CDR1 SGHAT and CDR2 FQNNGV. This CDR3 region has 18 residues. The rearrangement uses TRBV11-2 and TRBJ2-1, with 9 bases lining up with TRBD2. Input material: peripheral blood. The receptor comes from a man between 60 and 75 years old with acute or convalescent COVID-19. CDR3 region: CASSLSGRGGPSYNEQFF. Written as DNA, the CDR3 is TGTGCCAGCAGCTTAAGTGGGCGGGGGGGCCCCTCCTACAATGAGCAGTTCTTC.